What follows are 7 T cell receptor beta chains derived from one specimen sequenced in a study. The sorted Tregs were CD4+CD25+CD127-/low cells. MiXCR, applied by TCRdb to the 5' RACE reads, yields one record per CDR3 protein. Counted here are approximately 57,000 distinct CDR3 sequences, more than 20% occurring once; the ten biggest clones make up 3.2%. Source material: tumor-infiltrating Tregs sorted from the breast tumor. These receptors were collected from a female donor with breast cancer.

This clonotype was counted a few times. The chain couples TRBV27 to TRBJ2-3, with a possible D match to TRBD2 (5 bases). Per the germline V gene, CDR1 is MNHEY and CDR2 is SMNVEV (reference sequence). Trimming removed 5 bases from V and 7 bases from J, with 13 bases in between. The CDR3 sequence is 13 residues long. The CDR3 here is CASSPRGPNTQYF. For the CDR3, the DNA is TGTGCCAGCAGTCCACGAGGGCCGAATACGCAGTATTTT.

The chain carries TRBV5-5 and TRBJ2-7; maybe TRBD1 (6 bases). Trimming took 0 bases from V and 2 from J, leaving 9 bases between them. There are 14 residues in the CDR3. Looked up from germline, CDR1 is SGHKS and CDR2 is YYEKEE (reference sequence). The DNA for the CDR3 is TGTGCCAGCAGCTTGGCACAGGGACCCTACGAGCAGTACTTC. It specifies CASSLAQGPYEQYF.

With regard to this clonotype: Germline and junction disagree at one end, which may indicate a read error. The rearrangement joins TRBV20-1 to TRBJ1-1; a possible D gene is TRBD1 (6 bases). CDR3 length: 13 amino acids. Germline CDR1 is DFQATT and CDR2 is SNEGSKA (reference sequence). Written as DNA, the CDR3 is TGCAGTACTAGACCGGACAGCATCACTGAAGCTTTCTTT. It translates to CSTRPDSITEAFF.

This clonotype has at least ten counts. The V call is TRBV20-1, the J call TRBJ2-2; D may be TRBD1 or TRBD2 (5 bases each). Trimming removed 5 bases from V and 2 bases from J, with 9 bases in between. Germline assignment: CDR1 DFQATT and CDR2 SNEGSKA (reference sequence). There are 13 residues in the CDR3. The CDR3 nucleotides read TGCAGTGCTGTTGGGGGAAACACCGGGGAGCTGTTTTTT. Its protein product is CSAVGGNTGELFF.

This clonotype was observed a handful of times. V and J are TRBV4-1 and TRBJ1-6; D not resolved. The CDR3 runs to 15 residues. The germline CDR1 and CDR2 sequences are MGHRA and YSYEKL. V lost 4 bases, J lost 9 bases, and 16 bases lay in between. The chain's CDR3 is CASSPNTQAASPLHF. The CDR3 region has the DNA TGCGCCAGCAGCCCGAACACTCAGGCGGCTTCACCCCTCCACTTT.

This clonotype was counted a few times. A read error may be the cause here, since a much bigger clone is one base away. The V call is TRBV7-9, the J call TRBJ2-1; D not certain. Germline CDR1 SEHNR, CDR2 FQNEAQ (reference sequence). This CDR3 contains 12 residues. CDR3 coding DNA: TGTGCCAGCAGCTTAAGCCCCAATGAGCAGTCCTTC. This translates into CASSLSPNEQSF.

The V gene is TRBV11-3, the J gene TRBJ1-1, with 8 bases that match TRBD1. Germline V gene data show CDR1 as SGHNT and CDR2 as YENEEA. J lost 11 bases, V lost 5 bases, and 16 bases had no gene match. The length of the CDR3 is 15 residues. The CDR3 region is CASSHRQGPNTDAFF. As DNA, the CDR3 is TGTGCCAGCAGCCACAGACAGGGGCCGAACACCGACGCTTTCTTT.